One and the same sample provided the 26 T cell receptor beta chains below, sequenced in a study of brain T cells in children with intractable seizures. Described time point: blood from clinic visit 5 months post-surgery; TSC patient then seizure free. TCRdb keeps only in-frame clones here, not all; method: immunoSEQ multiplex PCR. Of under 400,000 clones detected, over 90% appear once; the ten largest clones hold roughly 5.8%. The sequenced sample was peripheral blood, obtained around 5 months after surgery. The receptors come from a boy younger than two with tuberous sclerosis and intractable seizures.

This chain joins TRBV5-4 and TRBJ2-1, with TRBD2 identical over 10 bases. The germline gives CDR1 SGHNT, CDR2 YYREEE (reference sequence). The CDR3 totals 15 residues. V trimming: 4 bases; J trimming: 7 bases; junction bases outside the gene matches: 8. CDR3 residues: CASSLRSGGGNEQFF. As DNA, the CDR3 is TGTGCCAGCAGCCTGCGGAGCGGGGGGGGTAATGAGCAGTTCTTC.

This chain uses TRBV19 with TRBJ2-4, with D unclear. The germline V gene encodes CDR1 LNHDA and CDR2 SQIVND (reference sequence). This CDR3 contains 14 residues. V lost 0 bases, J lost 9 bases, and 12 bases lay in between. This CDR3 reads CASSIDHPGFIQYF. The DNA for the CDR3 is TGTGCCAGTAGTATAGATCACCCAGGTTTCATTCAGTACTTC.

The chain employs TRBV2 and TRBJ1-5; 7 bases are a match to TRBD1. Germline V lookup: CDR1 SNHLY, CDR2 FYNNEI. This CDR3 spans 14 amino acids. The junction had 8 bases not matched to a gene; V was cut back by 8 bases and J by 4 bases. DNA for the CDR3: TGTGCCAGCTCCGAGACAGGGCCTAATCAGCCCCAGCATTTT. It yields the protein CASSETGPNQPQHF.

The chain carries TRBV5-8 and TRBJ1-1, with 9 bases that match TRBD1. The germline V gene has CDR1 SGHTS and CDR2 YDEGEE. The CDR3 has 14 amino acids. V shed 4 bases and J 5 bases; nucleotides not matched to a gene: 6. The CDR3 sequence is CASSRDRVGTEAFF. The CDR3 DNA reads as TGTGCCAGCAGCCGGGACAGGGTAGGGACTGAAGCTTTCTTT.

The rearrangement uses TRBV7-6 and TRBJ1-2; D ambiguous. The CDR3 length is 12 residues. In germline, CDR1 is SGHVS, CDR2 FNYEAQ. Trimming cost V 4 bases and J 3 bases, with 6 bases left between them. CDR3 nucleotide sequence: TGTGCCAGCAGCTCGGGATACTATGGCTACACCTTC. It codes for CASSSGYYGYTF. Filled out from reference TRBV7-6 and TRBJ1-2, the complete variable domain reads GAGVSQSPRYKVTKRGQDVALRCDPISGHVSLYWYRQALGQGPEFLTYFNYEAQQDKSGLPNDRFSAERPEGSISTLTIQRTEQRDSAMYRCASSSGYYGYTFGSGTRLTVV.

The V call is TRBV18, the J call TRBJ1-3, with a possible D match to TRBD1 (5 bases). V was clipped by 2 bases and J by 0 bases, with 5 bases between them. Germline loops: CDR1 KGHSH, CDR2 LQKENI. There are 14 residues in the CDR3. In nucleotides, the CDR3 is TGTGCCAGCTCACCAGACAGCTCTGGAAACACCATATATTTT. The encoded protein is CASSPDSSGNTIYF.

Comments on this clone: The same CDR3 can be traced to other DNA sequences in this sample. This CDR3 reads CASSPGQATDTQYF. The DNA for the CDR3 is TGTGCCAGCAGCCCCGGGCAGGCCACAGATACGCAGTATTTT. The gene calls are TRBV7-3 and TRBJ2-3; D uncertain. There are 14 residues in the CDR3. Trimming pared 5 bases from V and 2 bases from J, leaving 11 bases between. Germline V gives CDR1 SGHTA, CDR2 FQGTGA.

This rearrangement joins TRBV6-5 to TRBJ2-7; 10 nucleotides match TRBD1. The germline V gene encodes CDR1 MNHEY and CDR2 SVGAGI. This CDR3 region has 14 residues. V dropped 8 bases and J dropped 6; count of bases not matched to a gene: 10. Here the CDR3 DNA reads TGTGCCAGCCGACAGGGGGCAAAAATGGGCGAGCAGTACTTC. Residues: CASRQGAKMGEQYF.

The table lists this clone with a count of one. The J gene is TRBJ1-1, the V gene TRBV5-1; D perhaps matches TRBD1 (6 bases). There are 15 residues in the CDR3. The germline V gene encodes CDR1 SGHRS and CDR2 YFSETQ. The V end was cut by 4 bases, the J end by 4 bases, with 17 bases between. CDR3 sequence reads: CASSPRGELGTEAFF. CDR3 in DNA: TGCGCCAGCAGCCCGAGGGGGGAGTTAGGCACTGAAGCTTTCTTT.

The J gene is TRBJ1-2, the V gene TRBV29-1; D perhaps matches TRBD1 (6 bases). The germline V and J ends were trimmed by 5 bases and 6 bases, with 19 bases remaining between them. The CDR3 runs to 14 residues. Germline V lookup: CDR1 SQVTM, CDR2 ANQGSEA. CDR3 bases: TGCAGCGTTCCTCTCCGGACAGAAGAGCATGGCTACACCTTC. Protein product: CSVPLRTEEHGYTF.

The chain employs TRBV13 and TRBJ2-3; TRBD1 or TRBD2 may be the D gene (5 bases each). The V gene lost 7 bases and the J gene lost 0 bases, with 14 bases spanning the gap. The CDR3 extends over 15 amino acids. Germline values: CDR1 PRHDT, CDR2 FYEKMQ (reference sequence). CDR3 sequence reads: CASTLGDPSTDTQYF. CDR3 bases: TGTGCCAGCACCTTGGGGGACCCTAGCACAGATACGCAGTATTTT.

The chain employs TRBV5-1 and TRBJ2-2; TRBD1 is a possible D gene (6 bases). Germline assignment: CDR1 SGHRS and CDR2 YFSETQ. The germline V and J ends were trimmed by 0 bases and 0 bases, with 9 bases remaining between them. This CDR3 has 16 residues. The CDR3 loop reads CASSLVGGSNTGELFF. Here the CDR3 DNA reads TGCGCCAGCAGCTTGGTTGGGGGCTCGAACACCGGGGAGCTGTTTTTT.

The table lists this clone with a count of one. The chain is built from TRBV7-9 and TRBJ2-5; 11 bases line up with TRBD1. The CDR3 runs to 15 residues. V lost 1 base, J lost 4 bases, and 2 bases stayed unmatched. Germline assignment: CDR1 SEHNR and CDR2 FQNEAQ (reference sequence). In DNA form, the CDR3 reads TGTGCCAGCAGCTTAGAGGACAGGGGGCGAGAGACCCAGTACTTC. Translated, it gives CASSLEDRGRETQYF.

The chain recombines TRBV25-1 with TRBJ2-1, with D possibly being TRBD2 (5 bases). Germline V gene data show CDR1 as MGHDK and CDR2 as SYGVNS. Trimming removed 3 bases from V and 3 bases from J, with 12 bases in between. CDR3 length: 15 amino acids. CDR3 region: CASSDTRAIYNEQFF. The CDR3 nucleotides read TGTGCCAGCAGTGACACTAGGGCGATCTACAATGAGCAGTTCTTC.

The chain has TRBV29-1 and TRBJ1-1; the D gene is possibly TRBD1 (5 bases). The CDR3 runs 13 residues. The germline CDR1 and CDR2 sequences are SQVTM and ANQGSEA. Trimming removed 0 bases at V and 3 bases at J, with 8 bases between. CDR3: CSVEDWGYTEAFF. DNA of the CDR3: TGCAGCGTTGAAGATTGGGGGTACACTGAAGCTTTCTTT.

This clone was counted once. The chain links TRBV3-1 (or the pseudogene TRBV3-2) to TRBJ1-2; TRBD1 matches 7 bases. V was pared by 4 bases and J by 2 bases, with 7 bases of the junction left unmatched. The length of the CDR3 is 15 residues. The germline V gene encodes CDR1 LGHDT and CDR2 YNNKEL (reference sequence). CDR3 residues: CASSPRQGFNYGYTF. CDR3 coding DNA: TGTGCCAGCAGCCCTCGACAGGGATTCAACTATGGCTACACCTTC.

V and J are TRBV2 and TRBJ1-1, with D uncertain. CDR3 size: 15 residues. CDR1 and CDR2 (germline): SNHLY, FYNNEI. Trimming took off 9 bases at V and 0 bases at J, with 17 bases between the two ends. CDR3 sequence (DNA): TGTGCCAGAACAAGCGGCAGACTAATGAACACTGAAGCTTTCTTT. Translating gives CARTSGRLMNTEAFF.

The chain couples TRBV4-1 to TRBJ2-2; 7 nucleotides match TRBD1. Germline values: CDR1 MGHRA, CDR2 YSYEKL. V gave up 1 base and J gave up 6 bases; unmatched junction bases: 20. This CDR3 region has 20 residues. CDR3 DNA: TGCGCCAGCAGCCAAGGTTTAGTTTTTCCTCAGACAGGGCGTCCCGGGGAGCTGTTTTTT. It codes for CASSQGLVFPQTGRPGELFF.

This clone has a single count. As DNA, the CDR3 is TGTGCCAGCAGCTGGGGGACAGCTGAAGCTTTCTTT. It is translated as CASSWGTAEAFF. The rearrangement links TRBV5-4 to TRBJ1-1, with TRBD1 matching over 7 bases. Germline V CDR1 and CDR2: SGHNT, YYREEE (reference sequence). There are 12 residues in the CDR3. V shed 3 bases, J shed 6 bases, and the junction held 2 bases outside the gene matches.

This rearrangement joins TRBV9 to TRBJ1-2; tentative D call: TRBD1 (5 bases). The CDR3 totals 13 residues. Germline V gives CDR1 SGDLS, CDR2 YYNGEE. Trimming removed 7 bases at V and 1 base at J, with 11 bases between. CDR3 coding DNA: TGTGCCAGCGGGGACCCCCTTAACTATGGCTACACCTTC. It translates to CASGDPLNYGYTF. The whole variable domain, filled in from reference TRBV9 and TRBJ1-2, reads DSGVTQTPKHLITATGQRVTLRCSPRSGDLSVYWYQQSLDQGLQFLIQYYNGEERAKGNILERFSAQQFPDLHSELNLSSLELGDSALYFCASGDPLNYGYTFGSGTRLTVV.

In regard to this clone: Other DNA sequences in the same sample also yield this CDR3. The chain joins TRBV10-3 to TRBJ1-1; tentative D call: TRBD1 (6 bases). V was cut by 6 bases and J by 1 base, with 6 bases left in between. Germline values: CDR1 ENHRY, CDR2 SYGVKD. The CDR3 contains 12 residues. CDR3 sequence: CAIRGQNTEAFF. The CDR3 DNA follows: TGTGCCATCAGGGGACAGAACACTGAAGCTTTCTTT.

The rearrangement links TRBV24-1 to TRBJ2-3; D possibly uses TRBD1 or TRBD2 (6 bases each). The CDR3 sequence is 12 residues long. Germline-derived CDR1 and CDR2 are KGHDR and SFDVKD. The CDR3 reads CPTGGRADTQYF. CDR3 coding DNA: TGTCCTACCGGGGGCCGGGCTGATACGCAGTATTTT.

J is TRBJ1-2 and V is TRBV7-9; 7 bases are shared with TRBD1. The V and J ends lost 2 bases and 6 bases, in that order; junction bases with no gene match: 6. Per germline, CDR1 SEHNR and CDR2 FQNEAQ (reference sequence). This CDR3 is built from 14 residues. For the CDR3, the DNA is TGTGCCAGCAGCTTACGGTCAGGGGGGGATGGCTACACCTTC. Residues: CASSLRSGGDGYTF.

The V call is TRBV10-3, the J call TRBJ2-3; perhaps TRBD2 as D (7 bases). The CDR3 length is 14 residues. The germline gives CDR1 ENHRY, CDR2 SYGVKD. V shed 10 bases and J shed 0 bases, with 14 bases lying between them. DNA for the CDR3: TGTGCCACCGGGGGGCAAGATAGCACAGATACGCAGTATTTT. This encodes CATGGQDSTDTQYF.

The chain has TRBV6-6 and TRBJ1-1, with D possibly matching TRBD1 (6 bases). V lost 0 bases to trimming and J lost 4 bases, with 12 bases between them. Germline V gene lookup returns CDR1 MNHNY and CDR2 SVGAGI (reference sequence). The CDR3 is 15 amino acids. CDR3 loop: CASSYSMSGVTEAFF. Written as DNA, the CDR3 is TGTGCCAGCAGTTACTCGATGTCAGGGGTCACTGAAGCTTTCTTT.

The chain employs TRBV7-9 and TRBJ2-3; 9 bases fit TRBD1. In germline, CDR1 is SEHNR, CDR2 FQNEAQ (reference sequence). The CDR3 sequence is 15 residues long. The J segment lost 3 bases and the V segment lost 4 bases, leaving 5 bases of the junction unmatched. The CDR3 here is CASSYRDRVTDTQYF. The CDR3 DNA is TGTGCCAGCAGCTACCGGGACAGGGTGACAGATACGCAGTATTTT.